This note documents a single TCR beta chain sequence. Libraries were prepared by immunoSEQ multiplex PCR; TCRdb keeps only in-frame clonotypes and omits some of them. The table records 200,000 to 250,000 clones, approximately 91% of them present only once. This entry belongs to a study of blood T cell repertoires in COVID-19. Across the study: Material from acute and convalescent COVID-19 was sourced from the United States, Italy and Spain.

Germline V lookup: CDR1 SGHRS, CDR2 YFSETQ. CDR3 length: 14 amino acids. V lost 0 bases to trimming and J lost 3 bases, with 9 bases between them. The sequence was collected from a woman aged 40 to 49 with acute or convalescent COVID-19. This chain connects TRBV5-1 to TRBJ1-1; D might be TRBD1 (6 bases). Source material: peripheral blood. The CDR3 DNA is TGCGCCAGCAGCTTGGTCGCAGGGGACACTGAAGCTTTCTTT. Amino acids: CASSLVAGDTEAFF.